This T cell receptor beta chain stems from a study of response to subunit inactivated influenza vaccine. Trimming at V came to 3 bases and at J to 4 bases, leaving 13 bases not matched to a gene. Germline V gene sequence: CDR1 DFQATT, CDR2 SNEGSKA (reference sequence). CDR3 size: 19 residues. Study results and limitations: Authors suggested few new T cells are recruited by each seasonal influenza vaccination.

A few counts support this clonotype. The antigen is undetermined. TCRdb re-called the RT-PCR reads with MiXCR, one entry per CDR3 protein. Among approximately 680,000 distinct CDR3 sequences listed, 15% to 17% were seen once. This chain connects TRBV20-1 to TRBJ2-3; 16 bases are shared with TRBD2. This specimen consisted of PBMCs from blood, obtained 12 days after vaccination. This TCR was sampled from a middle-aged man who received an inactivated influenza vaccine. The CDR3: CSASFNPGLAGGLADTQYF. CDR3 DNA: TGCAGTGCTAGTTTTAATCCGGGACTAGCGGGGGGGCTGGCAGATACGCAGTATTTT.